This T cell receptor (beta chain) was sequenced for a study of blood T cell repertoires in COVID-19. Study summary: Sample material is recorded as cDNA or gDNA derived from T cells, B-cell-depleted T cells, or PBMCs.

Germline V gene lookup returns CDR1 SNHLY and CDR2 FYNNEI. The CDR3 is 12 residues long. Trimming took off 4 bases at V and 5 bases at J, with 8 bases between the two ends. Here immunoSEQ multiplex PCR was the method, and the copy in TCRdb shows in-frame clones only, minus some. Here the sample spans about 270,000 clones, roughly 90% being singletons. The material sequenced was peripheral blood. This chain links TRBV2 with TRBJ2-5; no reliable D call. The receptor comes from a woman aged 25 to 39 with COVID-19, enrolled during active disease. The CDR3 region is CASSVLEETQYF. The CDR3 coding sequence is TGTGCCAGCAGTGTATTGGAGGAGACCCAGTACTTC.